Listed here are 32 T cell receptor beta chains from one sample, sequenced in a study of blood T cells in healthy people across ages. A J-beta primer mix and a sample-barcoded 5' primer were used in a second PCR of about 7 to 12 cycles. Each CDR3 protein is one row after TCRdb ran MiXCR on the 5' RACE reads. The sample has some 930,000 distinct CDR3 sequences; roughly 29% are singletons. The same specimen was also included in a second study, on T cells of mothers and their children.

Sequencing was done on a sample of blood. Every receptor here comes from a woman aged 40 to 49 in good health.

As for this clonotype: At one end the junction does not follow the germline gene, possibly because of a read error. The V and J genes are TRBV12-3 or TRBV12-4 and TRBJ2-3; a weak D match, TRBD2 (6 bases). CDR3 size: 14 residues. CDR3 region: CASNPGLGADTQYF. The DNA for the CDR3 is TGTGCCAGCAACCCGGGACTGGGTGCCGATACGCAGTATTTC.

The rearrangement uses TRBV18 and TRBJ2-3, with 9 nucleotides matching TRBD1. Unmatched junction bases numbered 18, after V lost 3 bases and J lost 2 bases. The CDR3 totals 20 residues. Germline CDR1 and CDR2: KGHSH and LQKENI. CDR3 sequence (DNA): TGTGCCAGCTCACCCCAGAAACAGGGGGCGCATCTCCCCCTCACAGATACGCAGTATTTT. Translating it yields CASSPQKQGAHLPLTDTQYF.

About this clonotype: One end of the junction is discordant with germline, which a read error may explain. CDR3 in amino acids: CASSQDPRGYNGQFF. In nucleotides, the CDR3 is TGCGCCAGCAGCCAAGATCCCAGGGGCTACAATGGGCAGTTCTTC. V usage is TRBV4-3 and J usage is TRBJ2-1; a possible D gene is TRBD1 (6 bases). From germline, CDR1 is LGHNA and CDR2 YSLEER. This CDR3 region has 15 residues.

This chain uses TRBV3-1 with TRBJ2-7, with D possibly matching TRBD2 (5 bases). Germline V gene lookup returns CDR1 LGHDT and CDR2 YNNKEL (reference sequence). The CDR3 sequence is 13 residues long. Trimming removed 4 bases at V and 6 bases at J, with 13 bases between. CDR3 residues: CASSPFLEGEQYF. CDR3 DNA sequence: TGTGCCAGCAGCCCTTTTCTCGAGGGCGAGCAGTACTTC.

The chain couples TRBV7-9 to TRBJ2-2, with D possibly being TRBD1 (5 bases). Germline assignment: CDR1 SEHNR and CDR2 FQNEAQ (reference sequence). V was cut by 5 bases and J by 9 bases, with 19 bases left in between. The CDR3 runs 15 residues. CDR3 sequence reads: CASSQDQGGTRELFF. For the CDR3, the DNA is TGTGCCAGCAGCCAGGACCAGGGCGGTACCCGGGAGCTGTTTTTT.

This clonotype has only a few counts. The DNA for the CDR3 is TGCAGTGCCACTATAGCGGGTTGGGGCGCAGATACGCAGTATTTT. Its translation: CSATIAGWGADTQYF. This chain links TRBV20-1 with TRBJ2-3; 7 bases fit TRBD2. V lost 6 bases, J lost 4 bases, and 13 bases stayed unmatched. The germline CDR1 and CDR2 sequences are DFQATT and SNEGSKA (reference sequence). This CDR3 has 15 residues.

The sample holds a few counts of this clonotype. The chain's CDR3 is CASSLAGTQNEKLFF. The CDR3 nucleotides read TGTGCCAGCAGTTTAGCCGGTACGCAGAATGAAAAACTGTTTTTT. V is TRBV28 and J is TRBJ1-4, with no clear D. Trimming took 2 bases from V and 5 from J, leaving 12 bases between them. The CDR3 length is 15 residues. Germline-derived CDR1 and CDR2 are MDHEN and SYDVKM.

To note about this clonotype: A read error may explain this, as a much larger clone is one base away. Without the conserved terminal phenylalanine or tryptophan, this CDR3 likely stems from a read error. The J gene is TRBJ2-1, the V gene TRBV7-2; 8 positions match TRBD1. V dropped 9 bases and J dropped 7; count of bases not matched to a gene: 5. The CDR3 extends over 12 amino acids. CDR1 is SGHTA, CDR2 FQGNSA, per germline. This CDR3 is CASGQGRNEQFL. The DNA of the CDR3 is TGTGCCAGTGGACAGGGAAGAAATGAGCAGTTCTTA.

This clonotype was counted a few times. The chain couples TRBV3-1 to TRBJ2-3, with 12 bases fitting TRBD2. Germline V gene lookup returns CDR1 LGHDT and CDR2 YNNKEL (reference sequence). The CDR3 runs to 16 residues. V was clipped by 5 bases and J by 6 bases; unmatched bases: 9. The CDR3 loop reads CASSGGLAGIRDTQYF. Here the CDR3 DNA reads TGTGCCAGCAGCGGCGGACTAGCGGGGATTAGGGATACGCAGTATTTT.

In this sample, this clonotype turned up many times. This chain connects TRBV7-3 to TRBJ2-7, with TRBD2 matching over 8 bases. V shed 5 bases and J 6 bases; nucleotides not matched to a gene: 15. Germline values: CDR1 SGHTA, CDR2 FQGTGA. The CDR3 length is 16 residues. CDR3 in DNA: TGTGCCAGCAGCCCCTTCGGGGGGGCCACCCAGAGCGAGCAGTACTTC. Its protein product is CASSPFGGATQSEQYF.

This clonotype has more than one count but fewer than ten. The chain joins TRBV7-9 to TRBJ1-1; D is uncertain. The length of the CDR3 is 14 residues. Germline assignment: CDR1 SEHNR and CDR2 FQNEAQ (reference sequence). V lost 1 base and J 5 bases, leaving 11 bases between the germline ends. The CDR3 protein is CASSLVSTGTEAFF. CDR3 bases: TGTGCCAGCAGCTTAGTCAGTACGGGAACTGAAGCTTTCTTT.

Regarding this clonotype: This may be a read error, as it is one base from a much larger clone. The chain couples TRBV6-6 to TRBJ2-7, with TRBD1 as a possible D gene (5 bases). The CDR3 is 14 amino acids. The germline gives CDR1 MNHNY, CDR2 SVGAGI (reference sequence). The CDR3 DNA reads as TGTGCCGGCAGTTTGACAGCTTACTCCTACGAGCAGTACTTC. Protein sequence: CAGSLTAYSYEQYF.

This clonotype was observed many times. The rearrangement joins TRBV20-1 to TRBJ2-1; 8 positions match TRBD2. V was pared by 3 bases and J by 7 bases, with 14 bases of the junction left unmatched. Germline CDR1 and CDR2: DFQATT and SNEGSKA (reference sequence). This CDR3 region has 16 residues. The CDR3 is CSARGLESIDGNEQFF. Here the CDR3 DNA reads TGCAGTGCTAGGGGACTAGAGAGCATCGACGGGAATGAGCAGTTCTTC.

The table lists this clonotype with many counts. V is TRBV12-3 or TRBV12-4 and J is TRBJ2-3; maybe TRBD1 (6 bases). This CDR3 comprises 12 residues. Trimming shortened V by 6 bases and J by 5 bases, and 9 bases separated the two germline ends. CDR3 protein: CASSIRGDTQYF. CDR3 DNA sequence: TGTGCCAGCAGCATCAGGGGAGATACGCAGTATTTT.

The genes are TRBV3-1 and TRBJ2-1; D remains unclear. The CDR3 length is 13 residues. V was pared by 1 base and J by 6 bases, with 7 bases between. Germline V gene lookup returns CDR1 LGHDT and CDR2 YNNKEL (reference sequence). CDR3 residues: CASSQGLFNEQFF. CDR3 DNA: TGTGCCAGCAGCCAAGGCTTGTTCAATGAGCAGTTCTTC.

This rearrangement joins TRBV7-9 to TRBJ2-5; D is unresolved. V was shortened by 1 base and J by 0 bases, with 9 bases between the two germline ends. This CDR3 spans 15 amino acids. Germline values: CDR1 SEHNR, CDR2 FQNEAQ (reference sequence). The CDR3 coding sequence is TGTGCCAGCAGCTTAGTGCGCCCGTACCAAGAGACCCAGTACTTC. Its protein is CASSLVRPYQETQYF.

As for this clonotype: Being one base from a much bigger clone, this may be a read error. CDR3: CASSQGALTYNEQYF. For the CDR3, the DNA is TGCGCCAGCAGCCAGGGGGCCCTTACCTACAATGAGCAGTACTTC. The chain combines TRBV5-1 with TRBJ2-1; 8 bases agree with TRBD1. The DNA end is more similar to TRBJ2-7, so the J call may be wrong. From germline, CDR1 is SGHRS and CDR2 YFSETQ. This CDR3 region has 15 residues.

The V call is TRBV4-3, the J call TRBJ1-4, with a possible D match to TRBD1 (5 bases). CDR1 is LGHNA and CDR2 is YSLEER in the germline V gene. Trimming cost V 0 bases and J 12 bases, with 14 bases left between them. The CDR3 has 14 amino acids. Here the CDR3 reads CASSQDARGEELFF. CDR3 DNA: TGCGCCAGCAGCCAAGATGCTAGGGGCGAAGAACTGTTTTTT.

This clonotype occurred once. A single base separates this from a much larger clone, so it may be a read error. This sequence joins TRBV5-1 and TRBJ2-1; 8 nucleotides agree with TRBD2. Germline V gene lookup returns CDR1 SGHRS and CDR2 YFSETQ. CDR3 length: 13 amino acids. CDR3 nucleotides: TGCGCCGGCAGCGGGGGCTATTACAATGAGCAGTTCTTC. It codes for CAGSGGYYNEQFF.

The CDR3 spells CSVARRDGGEAFF. The CDR3 nucleotides read TGCAGCGTTGCCCGGCGGGACGGTGGTGAAGCTTTCTTT. This rearrangement joins TRBV29-1 to TRBJ1-1, with a weak D call TRBD1 (5 bases). This CDR3 spans 13 amino acids. Germline-derived CDR1 and CDR2 are SQVTM and ANQGSEA. Trimming left V 4 bases short and J 7 bases short, with 16 bases between.

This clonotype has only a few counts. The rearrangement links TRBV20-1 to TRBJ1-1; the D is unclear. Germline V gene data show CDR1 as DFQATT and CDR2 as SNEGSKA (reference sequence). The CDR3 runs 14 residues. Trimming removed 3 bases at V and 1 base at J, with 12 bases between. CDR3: CSASRGPANTEAFF. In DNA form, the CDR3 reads TGCAGTGCTAGTCGCGGGCCCGCGAACACTGAAGCTTTCTTT.

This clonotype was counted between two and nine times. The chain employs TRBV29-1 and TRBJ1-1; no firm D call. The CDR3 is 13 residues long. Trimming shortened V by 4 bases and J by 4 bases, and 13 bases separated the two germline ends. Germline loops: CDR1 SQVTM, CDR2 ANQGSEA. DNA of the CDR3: TGCAGCGTTGTTGCGGGCGTGGGCACTGAAGCTTTCTTT. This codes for CSVVAGVGTEAFF.

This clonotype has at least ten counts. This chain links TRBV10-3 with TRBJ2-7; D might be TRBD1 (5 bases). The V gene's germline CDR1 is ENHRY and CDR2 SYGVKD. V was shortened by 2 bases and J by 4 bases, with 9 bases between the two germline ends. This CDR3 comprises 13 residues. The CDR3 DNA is TGTGCCATCAGTGAGAGGGGCGAGTACGAGCAGTACTTC. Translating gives CAISERGEYEQYF.

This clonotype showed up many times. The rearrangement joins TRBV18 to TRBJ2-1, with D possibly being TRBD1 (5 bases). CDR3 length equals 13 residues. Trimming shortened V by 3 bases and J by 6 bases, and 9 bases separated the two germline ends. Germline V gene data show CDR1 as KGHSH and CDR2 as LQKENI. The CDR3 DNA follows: TGTGCCAGCTCACCCCAGGGTATCAATGAGCAGTTCTTC. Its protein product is CASSPQGINEQFF.

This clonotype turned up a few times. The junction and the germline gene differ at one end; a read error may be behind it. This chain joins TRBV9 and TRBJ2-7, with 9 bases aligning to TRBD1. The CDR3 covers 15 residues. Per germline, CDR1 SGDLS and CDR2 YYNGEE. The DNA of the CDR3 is TGTGCCAGCAGCGCCTCCGGGACAGGGTTTTACGAGCAGAACTTC. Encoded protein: CASSASGTGFYEQNF.

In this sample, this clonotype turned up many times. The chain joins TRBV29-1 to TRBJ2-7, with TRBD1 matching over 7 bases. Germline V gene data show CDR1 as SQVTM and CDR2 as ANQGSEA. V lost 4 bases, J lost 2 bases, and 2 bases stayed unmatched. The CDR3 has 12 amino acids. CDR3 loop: CSVAGQAYEQYF. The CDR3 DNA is TGCAGCGTTGCCGGACAGGCCTACGAGCAGTACTTC.

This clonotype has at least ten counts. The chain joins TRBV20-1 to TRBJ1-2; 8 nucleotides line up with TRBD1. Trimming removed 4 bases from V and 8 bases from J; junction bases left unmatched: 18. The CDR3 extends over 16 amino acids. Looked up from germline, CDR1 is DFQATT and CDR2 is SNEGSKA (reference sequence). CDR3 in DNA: TGCAGTGCTAATTCAGGTTTTACAGGGGGACGTTTCGGCTACACCTTC. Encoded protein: CSANSGFTGGRFGYTF.

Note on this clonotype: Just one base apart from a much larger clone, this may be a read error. The chain's CDR3 is CASSSTSQANGYTF. CDR3 nucleotide sequence: TGTGCCAGCAGTTCGACCTCACAGGCCAATGGCTACACCTTC. The chain employs TRBV6-6 and TRBJ1-2, with a weak D call TRBD1 (5 bases). Germline loops: CDR1 MNHNY, CDR2 SVGAGI (reference sequence). V lost 4 bases, J lost 6 bases, and 15 bases lay in between. This CDR3 spans 14 amino acids.

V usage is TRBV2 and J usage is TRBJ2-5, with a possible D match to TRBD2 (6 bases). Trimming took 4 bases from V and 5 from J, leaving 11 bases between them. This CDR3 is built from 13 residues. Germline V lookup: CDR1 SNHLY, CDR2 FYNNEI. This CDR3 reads CASSGEAEETQYF. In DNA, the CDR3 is TGTGCCAGCAGTGGGGAGGCAGAGGAGACCCAGTACTTC.

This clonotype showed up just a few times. CDR3 sequence (DNA): TGTGGATCAGCGGGGCCTTCGCGTGACAATGAGCAGTTCTTC. Translation gives CGSAGPSRDNEQFF. The chain carries TRBV13 and TRBJ2-1, with 7 positions matching TRBD2. Germline values: CDR1 PRHDT, CDR2 FYEKMQ (reference sequence). CDR3 size: 14 residues.

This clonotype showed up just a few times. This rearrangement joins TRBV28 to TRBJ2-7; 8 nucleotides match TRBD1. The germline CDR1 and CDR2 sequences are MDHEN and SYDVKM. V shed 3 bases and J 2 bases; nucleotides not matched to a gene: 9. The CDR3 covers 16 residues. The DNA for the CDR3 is TGTGCCAGCAGTTTCTCATCCGGGACAGGAGCCTACGAGCAGTACTTC. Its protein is CASSFSSGTGAYEQYF. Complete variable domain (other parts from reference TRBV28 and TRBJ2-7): DVKVTQSSRYLVKRTGEKVFLECVQDMDHENMFWYRQDPGLGLRLIYFSYDVKMKEKGDIPEGYSVSREKKERFSLILESASTNQTSMYLCASSFSSGTGAYEQYFGPGTRLTVT.

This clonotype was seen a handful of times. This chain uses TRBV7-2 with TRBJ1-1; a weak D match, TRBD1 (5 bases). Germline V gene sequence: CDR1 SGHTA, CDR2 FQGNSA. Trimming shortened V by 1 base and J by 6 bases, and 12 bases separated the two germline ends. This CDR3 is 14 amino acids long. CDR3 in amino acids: CASSLGGAGAEAFF. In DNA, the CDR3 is TGTGCCAGCAGCTTAGGAGGGGCAGGCGCTGAAGCTTTCTTT. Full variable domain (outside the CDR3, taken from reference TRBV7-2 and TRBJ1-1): GAGVSQSPSNKVTEKGKDVELRCDPISGHTALYWYRQSLGQGLEFLIYFQGNSAPDKSGLPSDRFSAERTGGSVSTLTIQRTQQEDSAVYLCASSLGGAGAEAFFGQGTRLTVV.